This TCR beta chain was observed in a study of blood T cell repertoires in COVID-19. Study-level information: Sites in the United States, Italy and Spain provided acute and convalescent COVID-19 samples.

Original handling: Amplifying reference gene primers gave estimates of nucleated cell counts. The method was immunoSEQ multiplex PCR; TCRdb's version includes in-frame clones alone and lacks a portion of them. That table supplies the V and J calls and clone size; D and trimming were determined from the DNA. The repertoire has tens of thousands of clones, about 80% of them found once; the top ten carry 9.5% to 15%. V was shortened by 3 bases and J by 9 bases, with 24 bases between the two germline ends. CDR1 KGHSH and CDR2 LQKENI come from the germline V gene. There are 17 residues in the CDR3. This TCR came from a human donor in a cohort sampled during active COVID-19. The V and J genes are TRBV18 and TRBJ1-5; no clear D gene. Sequenced material: peripheral blood. The CDR3 nucleotides are TGTGCCAGCTCACCCCACCCGCCCACTCGGGGTGAGCTGCCCCAGCATTTT. Protein: CASSPHPPTRGELPQHF.